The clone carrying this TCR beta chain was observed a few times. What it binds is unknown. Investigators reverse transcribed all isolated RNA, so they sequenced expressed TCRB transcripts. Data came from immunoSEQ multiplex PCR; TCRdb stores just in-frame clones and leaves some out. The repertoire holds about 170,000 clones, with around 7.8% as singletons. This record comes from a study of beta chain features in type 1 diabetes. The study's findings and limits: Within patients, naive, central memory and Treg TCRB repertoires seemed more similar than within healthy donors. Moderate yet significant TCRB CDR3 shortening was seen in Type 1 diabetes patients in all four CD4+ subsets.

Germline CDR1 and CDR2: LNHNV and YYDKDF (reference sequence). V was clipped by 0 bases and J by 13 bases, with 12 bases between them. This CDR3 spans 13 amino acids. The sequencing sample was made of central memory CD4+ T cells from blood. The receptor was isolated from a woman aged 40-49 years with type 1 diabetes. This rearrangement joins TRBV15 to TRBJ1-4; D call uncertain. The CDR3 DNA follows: TGTGCCACCAGCAGAGATAAGGCCCGGGGACTGTTTTTT. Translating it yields CATSRDKARGLFF.